One and the same sample provided the 20 T cell receptor beta chains below, sequenced in a study of identical twins. TCRdb reprocessed the 5' RACE reads via MiXCR and lists one record per CDR3 protein. Counted here are around 1.7 million distinct CDR3 sequences, roughly a third occurring once; the ten biggest clones make up roughly 0.3%. Sequenced input: cord blood. The receptors here all came from a newborn girl in good health.

This chain uses TRBV11-2 with TRBJ1-2; 7 bases are a match to TRBD1. The CDR3 spans 15 residues. Germline CDR1 SGHAT, CDR2 FQNNGV. Trimming cost V 5 bases and J 0 bases; bases outside gene matches: 6. The DNA of the CDR3 is TGTGCCAGCAGCAAAAGGGACAGTTCTAACTATGGCTACACCTTC. As protein: CASSKRDSSNYGYTF.

The chain has TRBV29-1 and TRBJ2-6; the match to TRBD1 covers 11 bases. The CDR3 is made up of 15 amino acids. After removal of 5 bases from V and 2 bases from J, the junction contained 2 bases not matched to a gene. Germline V gene data show CDR1 as SQVTM and CDR2 as ANQGSEA. As DNA, the CDR3 is TGCAGCGTTCCGGGACAGGGGGCTGGGGCCAACGTCCTGACTTTC. Its protein product is CSVPGQGAGANVLTF.

This clonotype appeared a few times. The chain joins TRBV5-1 to TRBJ2-3; 14 positions match TRBD2. This CDR3 has 16 amino acids. Germline-derived CDR1 and CDR2 are SGHRS and YFSETQ. Trimming removed 4 bases from V and 5 bases from J; junction bases left unmatched: 6. The CDR3 is CASSMGLAGARDTQYF. DNA of the CDR3: TGCGCCAGCAGCATGGGACTAGCGGGGGCTAGAGATACGCAGTATTTT.

The V call is TRBV12-3 or TRBV12-4, the J call TRBJ1-1; D remains unclear. This CDR3 is built from 12 residues. V shed 7 bases and J shed 5 bases, with 11 bases lying between them. This CDR3 reads CASTLGRTEAFF. CDR3 sequence (DNA): TGTGCCAGCACCTTGGGGAGGACTGAAGCTTTCTTT.

The CDR3 nucleotides read TGCAGTGCCACACGGACAGGTTCTAATGAAAAACTGTTTTTT. It specifies CSATRTGSNEKLFF. The chain employs TRBV20-1 and TRBJ1-4; 7 bases align to TRBD1. The CDR3 consists of 14 residues. CDR1 and CDR2 (germline): DFQATT, SNEGSKA (reference sequence). The J segment lost 3 bases and the V segment lost 6 bases, leaving 7 bases of the junction unmatched.

This chain uses TRBV3-1 with TRBJ2-4; D ambiguous. Per germline, CDR1 LGHDT and CDR2 YNNKEL (reference sequence). The CDR3 sequence is 12 residues long. The ends were cut back, 6 bases at V and 13 bases at J, with 16 bases in the middle. CDR3 region: CASRGPHNEQYF. The CDR3 DNA is TGTGCCAGCAGAGGTCCCCACAATGAGCAGTACTTC.

In its sample, this clonotype was seen a few times. The CDR3 nucleotides are TGTCTCCTGGCCCCAGGGTATGGCTACACCTTC. Translated: CLLAPGYGYTF. The V gene is TRBV10-3, the J gene TRBJ1-2; TRBD1 might be the D (5 bases). The CDR3 spans 11 residues. Germline V gene data show CDR1 as ENHRY and CDR2 as SYGVKD.

This clonotype was seen more than once but under ten times. The gene calls are TRBV11-2 and TRBJ1-2, with 8 bases lining up with TRBD1. Germline CDR1 is SGHAT and CDR2 is FQNNGV. V gave up 4 bases and J gave up 7 bases; unmatched junction bases: 8. The CDR3 sequence is 14 residues long. CDR3 loop: CASSSDGTGVGYTF. The DNA for the CDR3 is TGTGCCAGCAGCTCCGACGGGACAGGAGTTGGCTACACCTTC.

On this clonotype: An end of the junction differs from the germline gene, which may be a read error. The J gene is TRBJ2-3, the V gene TRBV27; D is unresolved. The CDR3 consists of 16 residues. From germline, CDR1 is MNHEY and CDR2 SMNVEV (reference sequence). The CDR3 sequence is CASSLWWPLTTDTQYF. CDR3 nucleotide sequence: TGTGCCAGCAGTCTATGGTGGCCCCTCACCACAGATACTCAGTATTTT.

The table lists this clonotype with many counts. This chain links TRBV27 with TRBJ1-5; D might be TRBD1 (5 bases). The CDR3 is 14 amino acids. From germline, CDR1 is MNHEY and CDR2 SMNVEV (reference sequence). Between the trimmed V and J ends, which lost 1 base and 2 bases, there was a span of 6 bases. The CDR3 is CASSLWGGNQPQHF. The DNA of the CDR3 is TGTGCCAGCAGTTTATGGGGGGGCAATCAGCCCCAGCATTTT.

Remarks on this clonotype: At one end the junction does not follow the germline gene, possibly because of a read error. CDR3 sequence: CASSSGASGLLNEQFF. CDR3 sequence (DNA): TGTGCTAGCAGCTCGGGGGCTAGCGGACTGCTTAATGAGCAGTTCTTC. The chain employs TRBV7-7 and TRBJ2-1; TRBD2 might be the D (7 bases). The V gene's germline CDR1 is SSHAT and CDR2 FNYEAQ (reference sequence). The CDR3 extends over 16 amino acids.

This clonotype occurred once. This chain connects TRBV3-1 to TRBJ2-7; TRBD2 agrees at 7 bases. With 0 bases clipped from V and 10 bases from J, the junction kept 15 bases outside the gene matches. The CDR3 covers 16 residues. Germline V gene sequence: CDR1 LGHDT, CDR2 YNNKEL (reference sequence). The CDR3 sequence is CASSQDWGLPQEAQYF. CDR3 DNA: TGTGCCAGCAGCCAAGACTGGGGACTACCCCAAGAGGCCCAGTACTTC.

Comments on this clonotype: It may be a read error: a sequence one base away is much more abundant. V is TRBV12-3 or TRBV12-4 and J is TRBJ1-2; D unclear. The CDR3 extends over 14 amino acids. The germline V and J ends were trimmed by 5 bases and 2 bases, with 12 bases remaining between them. The CDR3 nucleotides read TGTGCCAGCAGTCCAAACGAACACAACTATGGCTACACCTTC. This codes for CASSPNEHNYGYTF.

Points on this clonotype: A clone one base away is much larger, so this may be a read error. The chain has TRBV20-1 and TRBJ2-1; D is uncertain. The last part of the DNA fits TRBJ2-7 better; the J call may be wrong. The CDR3 sequence is 13 residues long. Germline CDR1 DFQATT, CDR2 SNEGSKA (reference sequence). DNA for the CDR3: TGCAGTGCTAGCGGGCCCTCCTACAATGAGCAGTACTTC. Translation: CSASGPSYNEQYF.

The rearrangement links TRBV6-6 to TRBJ1-2; D is unclear. Germline CDR1 is MNHNY and CDR2 is SVGAGI (reference sequence). CDR3 length: 13 amino acids. V shed 0 bases and J shed 7 bases, with 9 bases lying between them. The CDR3 here is CASSYSHTVGYTF. The CDR3 nucleotides are TGTGCCAGCAGTTACTCCCACACAGTTGGCTACACCTTC.

The CDR3 DNA is TGCGCCAGCAGCTTGGCTAGCGGGGTCCGCACAGATACGCAGTATTTT. Translated, it gives CASSLASGVRTDTQYF. The chain combines TRBV5-1 with TRBJ2-3, with 9 bases lining up with TRBD2. CDR1 and CDR2 (germline): SGHRS, YFSETQ. The V segment lost 0 bases and the J segment 1 base; nucleotides outside the gene matches: 3. The CDR3 runs to 16 residues.

This clonotype was detected only a few times. The rearrangement links TRBV27 to TRBJ2-7, with unresolved D. CDR3 length equals 14 residues. Trimming stripped 10 bases from V and 0 bases from J, with 16 bases between. Germline lookup yields CDR1 MNHEY and CDR2 SMNVEV (reference sequence). The CDR3 spells CATRGSYNSYEQYF. The CDR3 DNA follows: TGTGCCACCCGTGGTAGCTACAACTCCTACGAGCAGTACTTC.

The rearrangement uses TRBV11-2 and TRBJ2-5; no reliable D call. The V and J ends lost 1 base and 4 bases respectively, with 13 bases between them. CDR1 and CDR2 (germline): SGHAT, FQNNGV. The CDR3 spans 15 residues. In nucleotides, the CDR3 is TGTGCCAGCAGCTTAGGGTACTCGTTCGGAGAGACCCAGTACTTC. Its translation: CASSLGYSFGETQYF.

This clonotype was counted between two and nine times. This sequence joins TRBV4-2 and TRBJ1-2, with 8 bases matching TRBD1. CDR1 LGHNA and CDR2 YNFKEQ come from the germline V gene. This CDR3 comprises 17 residues. The ends lost 0 bases at V and 4 bases at J; junction bases unmatched: 10. Here the CDR3 DNA reads TGTGCCAGCAGCCAAGATCGTTCCCTGGGACAGGCCTATGGCTACACCTTC. Translated: CASSQDRSLGQAYGYTF.

The chain has TRBV5-1 and TRBJ2-1; D ambiguous. Trimming took off 2 bases at V and 3 bases at J, with 9 bases between the two ends. The CDR3 consists of 14 residues. Germline CDR1 reads SGHRS; CDR2 reads YFSETQ. As DNA, the CDR3 is TGCGCCAGCAGCTTCGGACGGCTCTACAATGAGCAGTTCTTC. Its translation is CASSFGRLYNEQFF.